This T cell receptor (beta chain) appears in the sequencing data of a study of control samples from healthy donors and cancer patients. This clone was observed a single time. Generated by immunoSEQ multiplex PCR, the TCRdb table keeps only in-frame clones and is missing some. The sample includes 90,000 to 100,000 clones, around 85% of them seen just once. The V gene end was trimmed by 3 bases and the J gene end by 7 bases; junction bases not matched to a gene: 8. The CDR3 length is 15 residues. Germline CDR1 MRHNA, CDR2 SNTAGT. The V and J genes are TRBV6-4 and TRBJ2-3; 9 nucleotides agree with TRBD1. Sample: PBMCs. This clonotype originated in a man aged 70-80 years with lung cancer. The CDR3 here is CASSESSGQGNTQYF. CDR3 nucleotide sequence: TGTGCCAGCAGTGAGTCCTCGGGACAGGGTAATACGCAGTATTTT.